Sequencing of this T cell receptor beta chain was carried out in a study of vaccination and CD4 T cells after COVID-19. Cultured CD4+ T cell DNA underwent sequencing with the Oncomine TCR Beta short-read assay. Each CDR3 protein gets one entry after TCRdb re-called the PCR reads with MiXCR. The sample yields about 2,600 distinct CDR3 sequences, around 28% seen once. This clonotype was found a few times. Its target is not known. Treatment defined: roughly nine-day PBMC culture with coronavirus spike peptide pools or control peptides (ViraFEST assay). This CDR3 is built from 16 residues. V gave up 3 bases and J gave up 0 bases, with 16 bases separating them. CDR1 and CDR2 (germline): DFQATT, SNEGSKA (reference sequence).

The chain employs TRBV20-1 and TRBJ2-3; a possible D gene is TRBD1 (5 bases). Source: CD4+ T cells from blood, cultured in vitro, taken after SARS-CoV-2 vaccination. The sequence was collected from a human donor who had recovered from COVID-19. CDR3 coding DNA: TGCAGTGCTAGTACCCTGGCTAGGGGAAGCACAGATACGCAGTATTTT. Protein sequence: CSASTLARGSTDTQYF.